The 9 T cell receptor beta chains in this list originate from one sample, sequenced in a study of response to subunit inactivated influenza vaccine. TCRdb called the RT-PCR reads again in MiXCR, with one record for every CDR3 protein. The sample records 530,000 or so distinct CDR3 sequences, about 11% being singletons. The source material was PBMCs from blood, sampled on the day of vaccination. The receptors shown here come from a man between 50 and 59 years old who received an inactivated influenza vaccine.

V is TRBV20-1 and J is TRBJ1-4; D is unclear. The CDR3 is 13 amino acids. Deletions cut 6 bases from V and 4 bases from J, with 12 bases between. The germline V gene has CDR1 DFQATT and CDR2 SNEGSKA (reference sequence). CDR3 sequence reads: CSATQRSNEKLFF. CDR3 DNA: TGCAGTGCGACCCAGAGGAGTAATGAAAAACTGTTTTTT.

This clonotype was observed many times. The chain couples TRBV6-6 to TRBJ2-6, with D uncertain. The CDR3 has 13 residues. Germline CDR1 and CDR2: MNHNY and SVGAGI (reference sequence). V lost 8 bases, J lost 1 base, and 6 bases lay in between. Here the CDR3 reads CASFRSGANVLTF. The CDR3 DNA follows: TGTGCCAGCTTCCGGTCTGGGGCCAACGTCCTGACTTTC.

The CDR3 DNA reads as TGCGCCAGCAGCTTGTCCCCAGCGGGAGGGGCAGATACGCAGTATTTT. Residues: CASSLSPAGGADTQYF. This chain uses TRBV5-1 with TRBJ2-3, with TRBD2 matching 10 bases. In germline, CDR1 is SGHRS, CDR2 YFSETQ. Unmatched junction bases numbered 6, after V lost 1 base and J lost 4 bases. CDR3 size: 16 residues.

The CDR3, as DNA: TGTGCCAGCAGCCCCGGGGCAGGGGTAAGGTACGAGCAGTACTTC. Translated: CASSPGAGVRYEQYF. The chain couples TRBV13 to TRBJ2-7, with a possible D match to TRBD1 (6 bases). V was cut by 5 bases and J by 4 bases, with 18 bases left in between. The CDR3 totals 15 residues. Germline V CDR1 and CDR2: PRHDT, FYEKMQ (reference sequence). Complete variable domain (other parts from reference TRBV13 and TRBJ2-7): AAGVIQSPRHLIKEKRETATLKCYPIPRHDTVYWYQQGPGQDPQFLISFYEKMQSDKGSIPDRFSAQQFSDYHSELNMSSLELGDSALYFCASSPGAGVRYEQYFGPGTRLTVT.

This clonotype was seen a few times. The chain couples TRBV6-1 to TRBJ2-2, with D perhaps matching TRBD1 or TRBD2 (5 bases each). Per germline, CDR1 MNHNS and CDR2 SASEGT. CDR3 length equals 16 residues. The ends were cut back, 7 bases at V and 1 base at J, with 16 bases in the middle. CDR3 DNA sequence: TGTGCCAGCAATATCCGGGGACCGCAGAACACCGGGGAGCTGTTTTTT. Protein: CASNIRGPQNTGELFF.

This clonotype was seen at least ten times. The rearrangement uses TRBV5-1 and TRBJ2-7; D remains unclear. The CDR3 is 13 amino acids. CDR1 is SGHRS, CDR2 YFSETQ, per germline. V lost 3 bases and J lost 2, with 9 bases in between. Here the CDR3 DNA reads TGCGCCAGCAGCTCCGCCCCCACCTACGAGCAGTACTTC. This encodes CASSSAPTYEQYF.

This clonotype was observed a few times. The V call is TRBV5-1, the J call TRBJ2-5, with a tentative D call TRBD1 (5 bases). The CDR3 consists of 15 residues. The V and J ends lost 1 base and 4 bases respectively, with 14 bases between them. Germline lookup yields CDR1 SGHRS and CDR2 YFSETQ. CDR3 nucleotides: TGCGCCAGCAGCTTGAGTACAGGAGAGAGAGAGACCCAGTACTTC. Translating gives CASSLSTGERETQYF.

This clonotype was seen a handful of times. In nucleotides, the CDR3 is TGTGCCAGCAGCACAGCGGGAGGAGGCTACAATGAGCAGTTCTTC. Residues: CASSTAGGGYNEQFF. This chain joins TRBV9 and TRBJ2-1; 9 bases match TRBD2. This CDR3 spans 15 amino acids. Trimming removed 4 bases from V and 3 bases from J; junction bases left unmatched: 5. Germline values: CDR1 SGDLS, CDR2 YYNGEE.

The chain couples TRBV20-1 to TRBJ2-1; tentative D call: TRBD1 (6 bases). V lost 6 bases to trimming and J lost 8 bases, with 23 bases between them. The CDR3 is made up of 15 amino acids. From germline, CDR1 is DFQATT and CDR2 SNEGSKA (reference sequence). The CDR3 bases are TGCAGTGCCCCATCAGTACAGGGTGGTTGGGATGAGCAGTTCTTC. Translation gives CSAPSVQGGWDEQFF.